This TCR beta chain stems from a study of blood T cell repertoires in COVID-19. Looking at the study overall: Some COVID-19 samples were acute and others convalescent; all came from the United States, Italy and Spain.

Original handling: Reference gene primer amplification gave nucleated cell count estimates. Assay: immunoSEQ multiplex PCR; the TCRdb copy retains only in-frame clones and omits some. The DNA gave D and trimming, while V, J and clone size come from that table. This table has 110,000 to 150,000 clones, roughly 76% appearing once. The sequenced material came from peripheral blood. The receptor was derived from a man older than 75 with acute or convalescent COVID-19.

CDR3 DNA sequence: TGTGCCAGCAGCTTAAATACAGGGGGCGTCTCTGGGGCCAACGTCCTGACTTTC. Its protein product is CASSLNTGGVSGANVLTF. The chain carries TRBV7-3 and TRBJ2-6; 9 bases map to TRBD1. This CDR3 comprises 18 residues. J lost 0 bases, V lost 1 base, and 4 bases had no gene match. The germline gives CDR1 SGHTA, CDR2 FQGTGA.